The present T cell receptor (beta chain) was sequenced within a study of memory CD4+ T cells and cytomegalovirus serostatus. On the study more broadly: This sample comes from healthy Belgian adults, 9 CMV seropositive, roughly 22 seronegative.

CDR3 length: 15 residues. CDR1 and CDR2 (germline): SGHDT, YYEEEE. With 4 bases clipped from V and 1 base from J, the junction kept 6 bases outside the gene matches. The sort gate was single viable CD3+CD4+CD8-CD45RO+ cells for memory CD4+ T cells. This table comes from immunoSEQ multiplex PCR, and its TCRdb copy is limited to in-frame clones, with some not included. The sample records roughly 49,000 clones, roughly three quarters being singletons. The V gene is TRBV5-6, the J gene TRBJ1-1, with 8 bases aligning to TRBD1. The TCR comes from an adult in good health and CMV-seronegative. What was sequenced was memory CD4+ T cells from blood. DNA for the CDR3: TGTGCCAGCAGCCGACTACAGGGGGGGAACACTGAAGCTTTCTTT. Translated, it gives CASSRLQGGNTEAFF.